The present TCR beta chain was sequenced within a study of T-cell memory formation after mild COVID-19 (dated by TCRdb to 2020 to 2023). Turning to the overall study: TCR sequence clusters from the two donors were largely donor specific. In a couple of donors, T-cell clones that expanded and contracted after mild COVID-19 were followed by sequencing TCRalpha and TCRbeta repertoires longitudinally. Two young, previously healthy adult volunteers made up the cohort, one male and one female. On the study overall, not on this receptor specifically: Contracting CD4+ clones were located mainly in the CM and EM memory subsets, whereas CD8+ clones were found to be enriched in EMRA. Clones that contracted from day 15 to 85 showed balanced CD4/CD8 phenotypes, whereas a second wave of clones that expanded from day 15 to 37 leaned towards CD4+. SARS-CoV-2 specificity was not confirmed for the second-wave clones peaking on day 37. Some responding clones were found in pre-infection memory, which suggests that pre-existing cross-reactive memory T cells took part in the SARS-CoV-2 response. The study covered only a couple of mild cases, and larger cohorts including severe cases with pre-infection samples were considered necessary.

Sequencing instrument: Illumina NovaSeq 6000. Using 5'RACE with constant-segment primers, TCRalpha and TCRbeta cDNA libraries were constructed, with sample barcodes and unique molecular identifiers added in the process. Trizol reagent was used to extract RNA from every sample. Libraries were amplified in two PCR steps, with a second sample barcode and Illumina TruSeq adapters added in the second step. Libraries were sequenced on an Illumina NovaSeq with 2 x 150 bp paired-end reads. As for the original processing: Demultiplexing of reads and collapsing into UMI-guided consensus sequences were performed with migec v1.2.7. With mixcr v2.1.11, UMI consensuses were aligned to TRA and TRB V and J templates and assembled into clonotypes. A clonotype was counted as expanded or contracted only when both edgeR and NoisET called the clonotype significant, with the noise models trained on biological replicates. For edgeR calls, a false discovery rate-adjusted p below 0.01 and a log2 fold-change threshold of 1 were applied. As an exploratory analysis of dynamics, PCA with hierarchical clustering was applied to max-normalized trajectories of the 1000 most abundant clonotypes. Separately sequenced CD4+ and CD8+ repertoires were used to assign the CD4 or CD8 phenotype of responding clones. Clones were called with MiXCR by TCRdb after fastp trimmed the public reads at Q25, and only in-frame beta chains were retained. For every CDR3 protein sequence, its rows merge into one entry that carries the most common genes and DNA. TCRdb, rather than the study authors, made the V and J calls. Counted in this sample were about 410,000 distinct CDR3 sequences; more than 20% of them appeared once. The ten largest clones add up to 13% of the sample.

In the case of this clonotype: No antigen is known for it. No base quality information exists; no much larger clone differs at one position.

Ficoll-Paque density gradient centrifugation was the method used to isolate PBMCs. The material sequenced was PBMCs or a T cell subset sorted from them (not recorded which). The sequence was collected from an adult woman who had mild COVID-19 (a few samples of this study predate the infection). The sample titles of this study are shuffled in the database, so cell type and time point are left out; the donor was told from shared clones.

The DNA sequence is TGTGCCAGCAGCTTAGTTAGCGGAACCACAGATACGCAGTATTTT. Translated, this is CASSLVSGTTDTQYF. The chain was built from TRBV7-9 and TRBJ2-3; the best D guess is TRBD2, with 6 bases matching. CDR1 is given as SEHNR and CDR2 as FQNEAQ, both from the germline V gene (reference sequence). The CDR3 covers 15 residues, taking in both the cysteine and the phenylalanine. CDR3 DNA only is kept here, 45 bases in frame from base 1. Trimming takes 1 base from V and 2 bases from J, and the germline ends sit 10 bases apart.